Presented here are 8 T cell receptor beta chains from one specimen sequenced in a study of early T cells in non-severe SARS-CoV-2 infection. TCRdb reanalysed the 5' RACE reads using MiXCR and keeps one entry per CDR3 protein. The sample carries some 40,000 distinct CDR3 sequences, about 6% recorded once. The sequencing used whole blood, collected at baseline. Receptors originate from an adult who was a healthcare worker with PCR-confirmed SARS-CoV-2 infection or an uninfected control (not recorded which).

This clonotype was detected many times. CDR3 in amino acids: CASSQDWKQPGQPQHF. CDR3 sequence (DNA): TGTGCCAGCAGCCAAGATTGGAAACAGCCTGGCCAGCCCCAGCATTTT. The chain uses TRBV4-2 and TRBJ1-5; no clear D gene. Trimming left V 0 bases short and J 7 bases short, with 16 bases between. Germline CDR1 LGHNA, CDR2 YNFKEQ. The CDR3 is 16 amino acids.

This clonotype was counted ten times or more. For the CDR3, the DNA is TGCGCCAGCAGCCCCCCGTCAGGGGGTTACAATGAGCAGTTCTTC. The encoded protein is CASSPPSGGYNEQFF. The V and J genes are TRBV4-1 and TRBJ2-1; 7 nucleotides line up with TRBD1. Germline CDR1 MGHRA, CDR2 YSYEKL. The V segment lost 4 bases and the J segment 4 bases; nucleotides outside the gene matches: 7. The CDR3 is 15 residues long.

In its sample, this clonotype was seen a few times. The V call is TRBV6-5, the J call TRBJ2-3; D remains unclear. V was pared by 4 bases and J by 0 bases, with 8 bases between. Germline V CDR1 and CDR2: MNHEY, SVGAGI. The CDR3 totals 14 residues. The CDR3 region has the DNA TGTGCCAGCAGTTTCTCGACTAGCACAGATACGCAGTATTTT. It is translated as CASSFSTSTDTQYF.

This clonotype was found many times. V gene TRBV12-3 or TRBV12-4 combines with J gene TRBJ1-5, with 9 bases identical to TRBD1. The trim removed 5 bases at V and 9 bases at J, leaving 8 bases unmatched. The length of the CDR3 is 14 residues. In DNA, the CDR3 is TGTGCCAGCAGTACCGGGACAGGGATTCCGCCCCAGCATTTT. This gives the protein CASSTGTGIPPQHF.

The CDR3 DNA reads as TGTGCCACCAGCAGAGATGCAGGGTCCCGAAGTCAGTTCTTC. The encoded protein is CATSRDAGSRSQFF. This chain connects TRBV15 to TRBJ2-1, with D possibly being TRBD1 (5 bases). Between the trimmed V and J ends, which lost 0 bases and 13 bases, there was a span of 16 bases. The CDR3 loop spans 14 amino acids. The germline V gene has CDR1 LNHNV and CDR2 YYDKDF (reference sequence).

This clonotype was seen many times. The genes are TRBV11-2 and TRBJ2-7, with 7 bases matching TRBD1. V gave up 5 bases and J gave up 9 bases; unmatched junction bases: 4. Germline V gives CDR1 SGHAT, CDR2 FQNNGV. The CDR3 length is 11 residues. The CDR3, as DNA: TGTGCCAGCAGCGTCGACAGGGCGCAGTACTTC. Translating it yields CASSVDRAQYF.

The chain couples TRBV18 to TRBJ2-1; TRBD2 matches 7 bases. CDR3 length: 15 amino acids. Trimming at V came to 5 bases and at J to 7 bases, leaving 11 bases not matched to a gene. Germline V gene data show CDR1 as KGHSH and CDR2 as LQKENI. In DNA form, the CDR3 reads TGTGCCAGCTCAACTGGGCTAGCGGCCGTGAATGAGCAGTTCTTC. Its translation is CASSTGLAAVNEQFF.

This clonotype was picked up many times. J is TRBJ2-1 and V is TRBV29-1; TRBD2 matches at 12 bases. J was trimmed by 8 bases and V by 6 bases; bases with no gene match: 8. Germline CDR1 SQVTM, CDR2 ANQGSEA. The CDR3 covers 14 residues. The CDR3 loop is CSVAGTSGYDEQFF. As DNA, the CDR3 is TGCAGCGTCGCCGGGACTAGCGGGTACGATGAGCAGTTCTTC.